A selection of T cell receptor beta chains follows, all from one sample in a study of shared clonotypes between healthy human individuals. Profiling relied on immunoSEQ multiplex PCR, and the TCRdb table lists in-frame clones only, not all of them. Of approximately 980,000 clones in the sample, around 80% were seen once. The specimen was memory CD4+ T cells sorted from blood. Receptors originate from a man between 18 and 29 years old in good health. The CDR3 runs from the conserved cysteine through the conserved F or W. The D gene is left open where the match is weak. Rows may omit the clone size; those that give it use once, few, many or a size class.

V gene,D gene,clone size,J gene,CDR3 protein,CDR3 DNA
TRBV4-1,TRBD2,-,TRBJ2-3,CASSHPPGGGSTDTQYF,TGCGCCAGCAGCCACCCCCCTGGGGGGGGTAGTACAGATACGCAGTATTTT
TRBV7-8,-,-,TRBJ2-7,CASSLAEQGYEQYF,TGTGCCAGCAGCTTAGCGGAACAGGGCTACGAGCAGTACTTC
TRBV6-1,TRBD1,-,TRBJ2-7,CASTPRDRVGEQYF,TGTGCCAGCACCCCCAGGGACAGGGTGGGAGAGCAGTACTTC
TRBV5-1,-,-,TRBJ1-5,CASSLDGRGFNQPQHF,TGCGCCAGCAGCTTGGACGGGCGGGGTTTTAATCAGCCCCAGCATTTT
TRBV11-2,-,-,TRBJ2-7,CASSLEKGSRSSYEQYF,TGTGCCAGCAGCTTAGAGAAGGGTAGCCGGAGCTCCTACGAGCAGTACTTC
TRBV9,-,-,TRBJ2-3,CASSPSGTDTQYF,TGTGCCAGCAGCCCCAGCGGTACAGATACGCAGTATTTT
TRBV11-2,-,many,TRBJ1-2,CASSSQRANYGYTF,TGTGCCAGCAGCTCGCAACGGGCCAACTATGGCTACACCTTC
TRBV28,TRBD1,-,TRBJ2-7,CASRRRQGEEQYF,TGTGCCAGCAGACGACGACAGGGTGAAGAGCAGTACTTC
TRBV7-2,TRBD2,-,TRBJ2-4,CASSLGLAGGQQYF,TGTGCCAGCAGCTTAGGACTAGCGGGGGGACAACAGTACTTC
TRBV7-2,-,once,TRBJ2-3,CASSLDGTATDTQYF,TGTGCCAGCAGCTTAGATGGAACAGCCACAGATACGCAGTATTTT
TRBV28,-,-,TRBJ1-5,CASSLARGRSNQPQHF,TGTGCCAGCAGTTTGGCCAGGGGTAGGAGCAATCAGCCCCAGCATTTT
TRBV5-1,-,few,TRBJ2-7,CASSFNRDANSYEQYF,TGCGCCAGCAGCTTCAACCGGGACGCCAACTCCTACGAGCAGTACTTC
TRBV27,TRBD2,-,TRBJ2-5,CASTILAGEQETQYF,TGTGCCAGCACCATACTAGCGGGGGAACAAGAGACCCAGTACTTC
TRBV6-1,TRBD1,few,TRBJ2-7,CASSEMGTGGYEQYF,TGTGCCAGCAGTGAGATGGGGACAGGGGGCTACGAGCAGTACTTC